Shown below are 11 T cell receptor beta chains from a single sample sequenced in a study of human T cells and chemical hapten exposure. Time point in this sample: patch test 1, 2 weeks after DPC sensitization. Sample treatment: therapeutic diphenylcyclopropenone sensitization with weekly scalp DPC. TCRdb redid the calling of the RACE reads with MiXCR, one entry per CDR3 protein. The table shows roughly 98,000 distinct CDR3 sequences, with around 12% occurring only once. The specimen comprised whole blood, sampled in connection with sensitization to the hapten diphenylcyclopropenone (DPC). The receptors derive from a woman between 40 and 50 years old with alopecia areata. Some clones in this sample may be carry-over from other donors' samples.

V is TRBV6-6 and J is TRBJ2-3; 7 bases match TRBD2. With 7 bases clipped from V and 4 bases from J, the junction kept 8 bases outside the gene matches. Germline CDR1 reads MNHNY; CDR2 reads SVGAGI (reference sequence). The CDR3 covers 14 residues. CDR3: CASKSEGRADTQYF. In DNA form, the CDR3 reads TGTGCCAGCAAAAGCGAGGGGAGGGCAGATACGCAGTATTTT.

In this sample, this clonotype turned up a few times. V is TRBV5-4 and J is TRBJ2-5; D remains unclear. Trimming pared 2 bases from V and 0 bases from J, leaving 5 bases between. CDR1 SGHNT and CDR2 YYREEE come from the germline V gene (reference sequence). The CDR3 consists of 13 residues. The CDR3 DNA sequence: TGTGCCAGCAGCTTTGAGTACCAAGAGACCCAGTACTTC. Amino acids: CASSFEYQETQYF. The whole variable domain, filled in from reference TRBV5-4 and TRBJ2-5, reads ETGVTQSPTHLIKTRGQQVTLRCSSQSGHNTVSWYQQALGQGPQFIFQYYREEENGRGNFPPRFSGLQFPNYSSELNVNALELDDSALYLCASSFEYQETQYFGPGTRLLVL.

The chain recombines TRBV5-4 with TRBJ1-6; 7 bases fit TRBD1. CDR3 length: 15 residues. Trimming cost V 0 bases and J 7 bases; bases outside gene matches: 4. Germline-derived CDR1 and CDR2 are SGHNT and YYREEE (reference sequence). As DNA, the CDR3 is TGTGCCAGCAGCTTGGCGGGGACAGCGAATTCACCCCTCCACTTT. Translation: CASSLAGTANSPLHF.

This chain uses TRBV28 with TRBJ1-2; possible D gene TRBD1, 6 bases. The CDR3 is 13 residues long. Germline CDR1 MDHEN, CDR2 SYDVKM. The germline V and J ends were trimmed by 6 bases and 5 bases, with 13 bases remaining between them. The CDR3 nucleotides read TGTGCCAGCAGGCCGGGGACATCTTATGGCTACACCTTC. It encodes CASRPGTSYGYTF.

CDR3 sequence: CASSGGTGKETQYF. The CDR3 DNA reads as TGCGCCAGCAGCGGAGGGACAGGGAAAGAGACCCAGTACTTC. The V gene is TRBV5-1, the J gene TRBJ2-5; 9 bases agree with TRBD1. The V and J ends lost 4 bases and 3 bases, in that order; junction bases with no gene match: 4. Germline-derived CDR1 and CDR2 are SGHRS and YFSETQ. The CDR3 runs 14 residues.

This chain uses TRBV28 with TRBJ2-2, with 10 bases lining up with TRBD1. V shed 6 bases and J 3 bases; nucleotides not matched to a gene: 4. The CDR3 has 15 amino acids. Germline loops: CDR1 MDHEN, CDR2 SYDVKM. CDR3 DNA sequence: TGTGCCAGCAGAACGGGACAGGGGTACACCGGGGAGCTGTTTTTT. The encoded protein is CASRTGQGYTGELFF.

This clonotype was counted at least ten times. The chain combines TRBV28 with TRBJ2-1, with 8 positions matching TRBD1. The germline gives CDR1 MDHEN, CDR2 SYDVKM. The CDR3 is 15 amino acids. V dropped 2 bases and J dropped 4; count of bases not matched to a gene: 4. In nucleotides, the CDR3 is TGTGCCAGCAGTTTACGACAGGGGATGTACAATGAGCAGTTCTTC. Translating gives CASSLRQGMYNEQFF.

A few counts support this clonotype. The genes are TRBV29-1 and TRBJ1-4; D is undetermined. V was clipped by 1 base and J by 5 bases, with 2 bases between them. The germline CDR1 and CDR2 sequences are SQVTM and ANQGSEA. The CDR3 is 11 amino acids. CDR3 residues: CSVEANEKLFF. CDR3 DNA: TGCAGCGTTGAAGCGAATGAAAAACTGTTTTTT.

The chain employs TRBV3-2 and TRBJ2-7; TRBD1, as called in the table, went unchecked against the DNA. TRBV3-2 counts as a pseudogene. CDR3 length: 17 residues. DNA for the CDR3: TGTGCCAGCAGCCAAGGGCTTCCGGGACAGGGGGCGTACGAGCAGTACTTC. This sequence encodes CASSQGLPGQGAYEQYF.

In DNA, the CDR3 is TGTGCCAGCAGCCCCCGGCGCGGGAGGGCCCCAGATACGCAGTATTTT. Protein product: CASSPRRGRAPDTQYF. The V call is TRBV7-6, the J call TRBJ2-3; 9 bases are shared with TRBD2. The CDR3 has 16 residues. Losses at the gene ends were 5 bases for V and 4 bases for J; bases not matched to a gene: 10. The germline V gene has CDR1 SGHVS and CDR2 FNYEAQ.

The chain joins TRBV11-3 to TRBJ2-2; maybe TRBD2 (5 bases). Germline loops: CDR1 SGHNT, CDR2 YENEEA. This CDR3 has 16 amino acids. The V end was cut by 5 bases, the J end by 4 bases, with 17 bases between. The CDR3 sequence is CASSTGISAGTGELFF. The CDR3 DNA reads as TGTGCCAGCAGCACCGGTATTAGCGCAGGCACCGGGGAGCTGTTTTTT.